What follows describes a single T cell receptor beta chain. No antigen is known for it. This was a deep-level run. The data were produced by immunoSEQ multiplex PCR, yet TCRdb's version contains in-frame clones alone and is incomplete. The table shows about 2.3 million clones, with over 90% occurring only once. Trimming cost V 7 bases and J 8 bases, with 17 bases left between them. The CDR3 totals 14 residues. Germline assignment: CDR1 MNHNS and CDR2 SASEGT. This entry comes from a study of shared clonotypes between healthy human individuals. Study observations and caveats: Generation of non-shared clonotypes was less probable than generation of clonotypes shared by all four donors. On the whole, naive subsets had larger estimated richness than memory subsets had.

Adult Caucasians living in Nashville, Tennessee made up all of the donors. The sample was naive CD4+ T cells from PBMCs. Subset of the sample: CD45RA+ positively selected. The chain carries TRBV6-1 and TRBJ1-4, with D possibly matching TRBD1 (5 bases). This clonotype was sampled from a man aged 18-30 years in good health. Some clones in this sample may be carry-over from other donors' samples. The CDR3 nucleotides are TGTGCCAGCACCATCAGGGAGAATGAGGAAAAACTGTTTTTT. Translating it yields CASTIRENEEKLFF.